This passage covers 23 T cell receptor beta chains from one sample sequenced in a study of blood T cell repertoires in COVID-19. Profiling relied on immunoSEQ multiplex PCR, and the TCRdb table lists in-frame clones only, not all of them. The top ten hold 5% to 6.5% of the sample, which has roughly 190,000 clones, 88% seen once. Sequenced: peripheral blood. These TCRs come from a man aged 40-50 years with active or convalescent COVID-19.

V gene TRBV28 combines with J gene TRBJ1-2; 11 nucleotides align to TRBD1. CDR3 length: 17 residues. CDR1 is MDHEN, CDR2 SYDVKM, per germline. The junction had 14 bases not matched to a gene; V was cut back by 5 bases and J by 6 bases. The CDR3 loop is CASSIGQGARVTHGYTF. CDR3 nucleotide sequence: TGTGCCAGCAGTATTGGACAGGGGGCGCGGGTCACTCATGGCTACACCTTC.

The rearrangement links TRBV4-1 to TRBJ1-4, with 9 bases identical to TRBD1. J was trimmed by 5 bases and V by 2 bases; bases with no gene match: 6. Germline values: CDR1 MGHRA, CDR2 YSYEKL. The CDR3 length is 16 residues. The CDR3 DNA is TGCGCCAGCAGCCAACCGGACAGGGGCCTGAATGAAAAACTGTTTTTT. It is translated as CASSQPDRGLNEKLFF.

In DNA form, the CDR3 reads TGCAGCGTTCAGGGACAGGGGGTACAATATGGCTACACCTTC. Translated: CSVQGQGVQYGYTF. J is TRBJ1-2 and V is TRBV29-1, with TRBD1 identical over 11 bases. This CDR3 spans 14 amino acids. The J segment lost 5 bases and the V segment lost 5 bases, leaving 7 bases of the junction unmatched. Germline assignment: CDR1 SQVTM and CDR2 ANQGSEA. Based on the CDR3 plus reference TRBV29-1 and TRBJ1-2, the full variable domain is SAVISQKPSRDICQRGTSLTIQCQVDSQVTMMFWYRQQPGQSLTLIATANQGSEATYESGFVIDKFPISRPNLTFSTLTVSNMSPEDSSIYLCSVQGQGVQYGYTFGSGTRLTVV.

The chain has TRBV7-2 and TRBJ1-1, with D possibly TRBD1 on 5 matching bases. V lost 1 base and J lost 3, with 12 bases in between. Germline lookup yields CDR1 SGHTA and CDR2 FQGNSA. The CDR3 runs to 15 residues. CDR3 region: CASSLVRVQDTEAFF. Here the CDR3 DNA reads TGTGCCAGCAGCTTAGTCAGGGTACAGGACACTGAAGCTTTCTTT.

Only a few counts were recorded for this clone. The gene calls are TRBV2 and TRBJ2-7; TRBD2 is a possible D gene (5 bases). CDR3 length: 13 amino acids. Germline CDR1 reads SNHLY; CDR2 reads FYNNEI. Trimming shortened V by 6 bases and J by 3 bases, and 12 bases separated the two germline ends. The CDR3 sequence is CASSYGINYEQYF. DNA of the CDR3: TGTGCCAGCAGCTACGGGATAAACTACGAGCAGTACTTC. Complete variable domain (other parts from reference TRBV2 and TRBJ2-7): EPEVTQTPSHQVTQMGQEVILRCVPISNHLYFYWYRQILGQKVEFLVSFYNNEISEKSEIFDDQFSVERPDGSNFTLKIRSTKLEDSAMYFCASSYGINYEQYFGPGTRLTVT.

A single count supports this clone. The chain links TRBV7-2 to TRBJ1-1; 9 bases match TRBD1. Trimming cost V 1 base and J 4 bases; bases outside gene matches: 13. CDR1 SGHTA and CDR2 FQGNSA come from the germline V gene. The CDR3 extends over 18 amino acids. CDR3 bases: TGTGCCAGCAGCTTAGGGGTCATTACCGGGACAGGGCTCACTGAAGCTTTCTTT. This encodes CASSLGVITGTGLTEAFF.

CDR3 nucleotides: TGCGCCAGCAGCTTGGCGGGAGGGCTTAACAATGAGCAGTTCTTC. It codes for CASSLAGGLNNEQFF. The chain combines TRBV5-1 with TRBJ2-1, with TRBD2 matching over 8 bases. The length of the CDR3 is 15 residues. The ends lost 0 bases at V and 5 bases at J; junction bases unmatched: 4. Germline assignment: CDR1 SGHRS and CDR2 YFSETQ.

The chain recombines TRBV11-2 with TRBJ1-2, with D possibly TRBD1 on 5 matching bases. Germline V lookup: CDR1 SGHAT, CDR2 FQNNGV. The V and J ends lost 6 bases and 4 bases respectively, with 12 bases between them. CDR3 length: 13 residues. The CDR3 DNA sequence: TGTGCCAGCAGTTCCACAGGCGGCTATGGCTACACCTTC. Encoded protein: CASSSTGGYGYTF.

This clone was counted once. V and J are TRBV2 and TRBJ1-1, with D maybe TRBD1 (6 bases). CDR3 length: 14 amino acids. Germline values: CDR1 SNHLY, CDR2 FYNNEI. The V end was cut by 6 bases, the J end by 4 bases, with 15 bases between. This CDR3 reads CASRLQGYGTEAFF. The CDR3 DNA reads TGTGCCAGCAGACTACAGGGTTATGGCACTGAAGCTTTCTTT.

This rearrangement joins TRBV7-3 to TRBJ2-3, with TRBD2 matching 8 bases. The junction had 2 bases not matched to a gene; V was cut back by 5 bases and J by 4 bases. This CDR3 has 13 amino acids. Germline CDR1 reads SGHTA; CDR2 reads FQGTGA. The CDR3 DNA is TGTGCCAGCAGCCCCGGGGGGGCAGATACGCAGTATTTT. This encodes CASSPGGADTQYF.

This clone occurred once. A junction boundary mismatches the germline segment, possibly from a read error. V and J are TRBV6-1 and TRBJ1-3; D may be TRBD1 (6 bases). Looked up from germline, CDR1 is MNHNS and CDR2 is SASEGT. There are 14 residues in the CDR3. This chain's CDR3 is CASSQAGTTNTIYF. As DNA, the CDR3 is TGTGCCAGCAGTCAAGCCGGGACAACTAACACCATATATTTT.

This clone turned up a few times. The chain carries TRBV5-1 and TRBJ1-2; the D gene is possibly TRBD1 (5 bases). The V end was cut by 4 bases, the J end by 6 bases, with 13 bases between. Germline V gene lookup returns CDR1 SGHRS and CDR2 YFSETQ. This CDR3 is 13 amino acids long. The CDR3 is CASSRTLLDGYTF. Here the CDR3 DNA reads TGCGCCAGCAGCCGGACACTTCTGGATGGCTACACCTTC.

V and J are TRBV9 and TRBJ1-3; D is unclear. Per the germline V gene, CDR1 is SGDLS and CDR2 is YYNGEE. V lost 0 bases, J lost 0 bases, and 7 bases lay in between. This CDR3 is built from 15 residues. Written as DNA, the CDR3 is TGTGCCAGCAGCGTAGTGTCAGGCTCTGGAAACACCATATATTTT. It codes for CASSVVSGSGNTIYF.

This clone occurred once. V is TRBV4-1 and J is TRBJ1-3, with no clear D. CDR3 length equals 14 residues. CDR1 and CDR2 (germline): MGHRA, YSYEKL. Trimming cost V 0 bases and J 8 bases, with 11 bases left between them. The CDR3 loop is CASSQELSSDTIYF. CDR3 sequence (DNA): TGCGCCAGCAGCCAAGAATTAAGCTCGGACACCATATATTTT.

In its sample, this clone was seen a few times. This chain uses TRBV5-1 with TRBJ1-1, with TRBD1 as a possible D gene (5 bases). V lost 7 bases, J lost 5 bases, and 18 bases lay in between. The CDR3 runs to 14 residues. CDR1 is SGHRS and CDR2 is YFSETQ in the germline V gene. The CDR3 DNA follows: TGCGCCAGCCGAACCGATCAGGGTGGGACTGAAGCTTTCTTT. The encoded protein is CASRTDQGGTEAFF.

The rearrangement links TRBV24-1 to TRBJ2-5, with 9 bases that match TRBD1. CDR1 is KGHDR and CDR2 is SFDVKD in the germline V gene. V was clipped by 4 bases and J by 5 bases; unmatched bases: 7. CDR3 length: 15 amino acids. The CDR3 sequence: CATSDPRTGVETQYF. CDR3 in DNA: TGTGCCACCAGTGACCCCAGGACAGGGGTGGAGACCCAGTACTTC.

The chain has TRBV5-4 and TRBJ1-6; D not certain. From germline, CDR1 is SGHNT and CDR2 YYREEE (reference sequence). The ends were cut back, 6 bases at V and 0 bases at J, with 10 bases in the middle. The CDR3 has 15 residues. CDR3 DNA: TGTGCCAGCACTCGACAAAACTCCTATAATTCACCCCTCCACTTT. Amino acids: CASTRQNSYNSPLHF.

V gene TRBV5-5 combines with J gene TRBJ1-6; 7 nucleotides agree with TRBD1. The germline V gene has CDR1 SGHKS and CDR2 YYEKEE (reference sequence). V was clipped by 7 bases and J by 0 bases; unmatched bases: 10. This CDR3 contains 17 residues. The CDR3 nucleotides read TGTGCCAGCGCGCGGGGTCAGGGGGTCTCCTATAATTCACCCCTCCACTTT. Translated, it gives CASARGQGVSYNSPLHF.

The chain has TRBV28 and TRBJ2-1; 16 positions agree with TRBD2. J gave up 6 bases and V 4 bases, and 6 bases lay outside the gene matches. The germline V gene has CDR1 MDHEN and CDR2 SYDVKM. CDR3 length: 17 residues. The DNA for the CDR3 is TGTGCCAGCAGTTCCGGGACTAGCGGGAGGGTGATCAATGAGCAGTTCTTC. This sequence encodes CASSSGTSGRVINEQFF.

CDR3 bases: TGTGCCAGCAGTCCCCTGCGGGGGGCGGGGGCCCTCGGTGAGCAGTTCTTC. It specifies CASSPLRGAGALGEQFF. The J gene is TRBJ2-1, the V gene TRBV27; TRBD2 agrees at 8 bases. This CDR3 contains 17 residues. Germline CDR1 and CDR2: MNHEY and SMNVEV (reference sequence). J lost 9 bases, V lost 5 bases, and 18 bases had no gene match.

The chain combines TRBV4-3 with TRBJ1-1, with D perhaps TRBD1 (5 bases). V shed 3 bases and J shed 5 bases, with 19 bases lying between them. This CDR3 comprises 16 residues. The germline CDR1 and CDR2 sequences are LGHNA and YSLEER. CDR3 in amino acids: CASSQLQQEWPTEAFF. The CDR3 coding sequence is TGCGCCAGCAGCCAGTTACAACAGGAGTGGCCAACTGAAGCTTTCTTT.

The CDR3 coding sequence is TGCGCCAGCAGTCCTCTAGCGGGAGGGCCGCACACCGGGGAGCTGTTTTTT. Its protein product is CASSPLAGGPHTGELFF. The rearrangement joins TRBV5-1 to TRBJ2-2; 12 nucleotides agree with TRBD2. CDR1 and CDR2 (germline): SGHRS, YFSETQ. With 5 bases clipped from V and 3 bases from J, the junction kept 8 bases outside the gene matches. The CDR3 extends over 17 amino acids.

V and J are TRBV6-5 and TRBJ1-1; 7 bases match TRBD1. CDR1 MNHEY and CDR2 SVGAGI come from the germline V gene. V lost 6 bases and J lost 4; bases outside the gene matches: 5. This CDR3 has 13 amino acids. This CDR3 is CASSDYRGTEAFF. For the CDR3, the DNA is TGTGCCAGCAGCGACTACAGGGGCACTGAAGCTTTCTTT.